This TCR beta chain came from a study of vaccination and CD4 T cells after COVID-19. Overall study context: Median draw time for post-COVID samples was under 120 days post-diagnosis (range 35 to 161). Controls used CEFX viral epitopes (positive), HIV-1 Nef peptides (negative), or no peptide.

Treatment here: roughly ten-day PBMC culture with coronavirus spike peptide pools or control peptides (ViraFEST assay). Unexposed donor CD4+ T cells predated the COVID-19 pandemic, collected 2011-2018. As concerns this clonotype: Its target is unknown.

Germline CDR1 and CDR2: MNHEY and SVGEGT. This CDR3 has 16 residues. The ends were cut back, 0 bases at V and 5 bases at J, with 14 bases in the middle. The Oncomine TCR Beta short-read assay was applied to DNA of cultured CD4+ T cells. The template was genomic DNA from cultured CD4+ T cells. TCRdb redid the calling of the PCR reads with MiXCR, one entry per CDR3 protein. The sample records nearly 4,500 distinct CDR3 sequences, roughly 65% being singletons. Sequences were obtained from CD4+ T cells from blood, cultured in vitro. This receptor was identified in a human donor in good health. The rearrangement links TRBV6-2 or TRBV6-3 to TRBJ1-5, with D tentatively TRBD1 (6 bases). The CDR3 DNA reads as TGTGCCAGCAGTTACTCGAAGTTCGGGGGGCATCAGCCCCAGCATTTT. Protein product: CASSYSKFGGHQPQHF.